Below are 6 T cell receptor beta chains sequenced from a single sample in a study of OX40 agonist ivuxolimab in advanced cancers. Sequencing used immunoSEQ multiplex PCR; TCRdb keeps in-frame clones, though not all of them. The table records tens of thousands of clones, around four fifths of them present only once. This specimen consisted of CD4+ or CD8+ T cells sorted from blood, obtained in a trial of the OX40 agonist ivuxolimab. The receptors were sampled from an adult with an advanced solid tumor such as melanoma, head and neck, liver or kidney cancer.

CDR3: CSVASGAHNEQFF. CDR3 in DNA: TGCAGCGTAGCGAGCGGGGCCCACAATGAGCAGTTCTTC. The rearrangement links TRBV29-1 to TRBJ2-1, with 7 bases that match TRBD2. CDR3 length equals 13 residues. The V and J ends lost 6 bases and 5 bases, in that order; junction bases with no gene match: 7. Germline V gives CDR1 SQVTM, CDR2 ANQGSEA.

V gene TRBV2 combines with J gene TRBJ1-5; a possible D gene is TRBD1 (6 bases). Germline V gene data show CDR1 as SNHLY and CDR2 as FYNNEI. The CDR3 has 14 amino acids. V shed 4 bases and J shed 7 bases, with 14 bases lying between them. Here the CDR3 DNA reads TGTGCCAGCAGTGTAGGGGGGGGCGGCCAGCCCCAGCATTTT. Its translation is CASSVGGGGQPQHF.

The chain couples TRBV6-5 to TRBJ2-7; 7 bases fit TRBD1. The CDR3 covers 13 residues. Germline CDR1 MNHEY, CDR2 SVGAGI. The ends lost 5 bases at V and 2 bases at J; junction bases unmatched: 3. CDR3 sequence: CASSTGTAYEQYF. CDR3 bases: TGTGCCAGCAGTACCGGGACAGCCTACGAGCAGTACTTC.

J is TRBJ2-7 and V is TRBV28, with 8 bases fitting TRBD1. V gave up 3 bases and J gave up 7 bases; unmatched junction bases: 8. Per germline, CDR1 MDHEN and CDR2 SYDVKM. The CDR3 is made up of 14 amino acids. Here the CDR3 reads CASSLNYRGSEQYF. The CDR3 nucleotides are TGTGCCAGCAGTTTGAACTACAGGGGGTCGGAGCAGTACTTC.

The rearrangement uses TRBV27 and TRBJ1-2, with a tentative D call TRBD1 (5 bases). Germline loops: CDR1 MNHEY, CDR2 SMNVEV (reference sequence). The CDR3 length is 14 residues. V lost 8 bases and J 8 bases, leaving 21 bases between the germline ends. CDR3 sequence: CASRPTGREGGYTF. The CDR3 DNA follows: TGTGCCAGCCGTCCAACCGGCAGGGAGGGGGGCTACACCTTC.

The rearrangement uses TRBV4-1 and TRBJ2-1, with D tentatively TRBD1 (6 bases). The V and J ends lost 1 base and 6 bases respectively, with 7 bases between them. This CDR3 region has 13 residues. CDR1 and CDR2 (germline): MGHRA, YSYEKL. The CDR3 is CASSQADSNEQFF. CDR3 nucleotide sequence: TGCGCCAGCAGCCAAGCGGACAGCAATGAGCAGTTCTTC.